Below, 26 T cell receptor beta chains from the same sample are listed, as sequenced in a study of control samples from healthy donors and cancer patients. TCRdb keeps only in-frame clones here, not all; method: immunoSEQ multiplex PCR. This table holds around 79,000 clones, 93% found once. The material sequenced was PBMCs. Source of these receptors: a woman aged 35 to 49 with lung cancer.

The chain combines TRBV5-1 with TRBJ2-5; D unresolved. CDR3 length: 17 amino acids. CDR1 and CDR2 from the germline V gene are SGHRS and YFSETQ. Between the trimmed V and J ends, which lost 4 bases and 2 bases, there was a span of 21 bases. CDR3 amino acids: CASSLEWANQEQETQYF. CDR3 DNA: TGCGCCAGCAGCCTCGAGTGGGCCAACCAGGAACAAGAGACCCAGTACTTC. The whole variable domain, filled in from reference TRBV5-1 and TRBJ2-5, reads KAGVTQTPRYLIKTRGQQVTLSCSPISGHRSVSWYQQTPGQGLQFLFEYFSETQRNKGNFPGRFSGRQFSNSRSEMNVSTLELGDSALYLCASSLEWANQEQETQYFGPGTRLLVL.

This sequence joins TRBV6-5 and TRBJ1-4, with 8 bases matching TRBD1. This CDR3 has 14 residues. V lost 5 bases, J lost 8 bases, and 7 bases stayed unmatched. The V gene's germline CDR1 is MNHEY and CDR2 SVGAGI. The CDR3 protein is CASSIQGAPEKLFF. CDR3 bases: TGTGCCAGCAGTATCCAGGGGGCGCCGGAAAAACTGTTTTTT.

The chain has TRBV2 and TRBJ1-2; D may be TRBD1 (5 bases). There are 13 residues in the CDR3. CDR1 SNHLY and CDR2 FYNNEI come from the germline V gene. Trimming took off 9 bases at V and 4 bases at J, with 15 bases between the two ends. The CDR3 coding sequence is TGTGCCAGTGCCCAGGTGGGGGGCTATGGCTACACCTTC. This gives the protein CASAQVGGYGYTF.

The chain is built from TRBV6-1 and TRBJ1-3; no firm D call. The V gene's germline CDR1 is MNHNS and CDR2 SASEGT. V gave up 0 bases and J gave up 1 base, with 7 bases separating them. This CDR3 has 15 residues. CDR3 nucleotide sequence: TGTGCCAGCAGTGAAGCCGGGCTTTCTGGAAACACCATATATTTT. It specifies CASSEAGLSGNTIYF.

The chain carries TRBV7-3 and TRBJ2-1; 8 positions match TRBD2. The V gene's germline CDR1 is SGHTA and CDR2 FQGTGA. The CDR3 contains 17 residues. Unmatched junction bases numbered 15, after V lost 4 bases and J lost 7 bases. The CDR3 region is CASSSSGSGGTRNEQFF. In DNA form, the CDR3 reads TGTGCCAGCAGCTCCTCAGGGAGCGGGGGTACACGGAATGAGCAGTTCTTC.

The rearrangement joins TRBV27 to TRBJ2-3; D not resolved. Germline V CDR1 and CDR2: MNHEY, SMNVEV (reference sequence). This CDR3 is built from 15 residues. The V end lost 2 bases, the J end lost 2 bases, and 11 bases lay between the germline ends. CDR3 sequence (DNA): TGTGCCAGCAGTTTAATTGGTCAGCACACAGATACGCAGTATTTT. This translates into CASSLIGQHTDTQYF.

The chain is built from TRBV19 and TRBJ2-4, with 9 bases lining up with TRBD1. Germline CDR1 LNHDA, CDR2 SQIVND (reference sequence). The CDR3 length is 15 residues. Losses at the gene ends were 1 base for V and 7 bases for J; bases not matched to a gene: 5. CDR3 loop: CASSIGTGVRNIQYF. CDR3 bases: TGTGCCAGTAGTATAGGGACAGGGGTGCGGAACATTCAGTACTTC.

There are a few counts of this clone. V usage is TRBV7-9 and J usage is TRBJ1-1; no clear D gene. The CDR3 runs 12 residues. Germline-derived CDR1 and CDR2 are SEHNR and FQNEAQ (reference sequence). V was shortened by 3 bases and J by 6 bases, with 8 bases between the two germline ends. The CDR3 DNA follows: TGTGCCAGCAGCTTCTCCGGGTCTGAAGCTTTCTTT. Translation: CASSFSGSEAFF.

This clone has only one observation. The CDR3 region is CASSQGVTHYSYEQYF. In DNA form, the CDR3 reads TGCGCCAGCAGCCAAGGTGTGACGCACTACTCCTACGAGCAGTACTTC. The genes are TRBV4-1 and TRBJ2-7, with unresolved D. In germline, CDR1 is MGHRA, CDR2 YSYEKL. Trimming stripped 1 base from V and 0 bases from J, with 13 bases between. The length of the CDR3 is 16 residues.

This chain links TRBV5-6 with TRBJ1-1; possible D gene TRBD1, 5 bases. This CDR3 has 17 amino acids. From germline, CDR1 is SGHDT and CDR2 YYEEEE. V lost 0 bases, J lost 0 bases, and 15 bases lay in between. As DNA, the CDR3 is TGTGCCAGCAGCTTGGGAGGAGAGGGAGGGGTGAACACTGAAGCTTTCTTT. It specifies CASSLGGEGGVNTEAFF.

The chain carries TRBV28 and TRBJ1-5; D not certain. V was pared by 3 bases and J by 9 bases, with 18 bases between. The germline V gene encodes CDR1 MDHEN and CDR2 SYDVKM. This CDR3 has 15 residues. CDR3 DNA: TGTGCCAGCAGTTTGACAAGTCCCTTCCTGGGGCCCCAGCATTTT. Translated: CASSLTSPFLGPQHF.

This sequence joins TRBV6-5 and TRBJ1-2; D is uncertain. CDR3 length: 14 residues. Looked up from germline, CDR1 is MNHEY and CDR2 is SVGAGI. Between the trimmed V and J ends, which lost 8 bases and 4 bases, there was a span of 17 bases. The CDR3 loop is CASSLTRTSYGYTF. The CDR3 nucleotides read TGTGCCAGCTCCCTGACCCGTACCAGCTATGGCTACACCTTC.

This chain links TRBV12-5 with TRBJ1-2, with 7 bases matching TRBD1. The trim removed 6 bases at V and 6 bases at J, leaving 10 bases unmatched. From germline, CDR1 is LGHNT and CDR2 FRNRAP. The length of the CDR3 is 14 residues. This chain's CDR3 is CASGPPGGVDGYTF. In nucleotides, the CDR3 is TGTGCTAGTGGCCCGCCAGGGGGAGTGGATGGCTACACCTTC.

The V gene is TRBV3-1 (or the pseudogene TRBV3-2), the J gene TRBJ2-7; maybe TRBD2 (5 bases). The germline CDR1 and CDR2 sequences are LGHDT and YNNKEL (reference sequence). The CDR3 has 15 residues. V was clipped by 0 bases and J by 3 bases, with 12 bases between them. Written as DNA, the CDR3 is TGTGCCAGCAGCCAAGATAGGAGAGGGTACTACGAGCAGTACTTC. It yields the protein CASSQDRRGYYEQYF.

The chain has TRBV27 and TRBJ1-2; D ambiguous. Germline CDR1 reads MNHEY; CDR2 reads SMNVEV (reference sequence). V shed 4 bases and J shed 2 bases, with 8 bases lying between them. The CDR3 loop spans 13 amino acids. CDR3 in amino acids: CASSSPGNYGYTF. DNA for the CDR3: TGTGCCAGCAGTTCCCCAGGAAACTATGGCTACACCTTC.

The gene calls are TRBV18 and TRBJ2-7; 11 bases are shared with TRBD1. The CDR3 length is 15 residues. Germline V gene lookup returns CDR1 KGHSH and CDR2 LQKENI. V lost 4 bases and J lost 6; bases outside the gene matches: 8. The CDR3 DNA sequence: TGTGCCAGCTCACGCGAACGGGACAGGGGGAGCGAGCAGTACTTC. Amino acids: CASSRERDRGSEQYF.

In its sample, this clone was seen once. The V gene is TRBV24-1, the J gene TRBJ1-4; a possible D gene is TRBD1 (5 bases). CDR3 size: 16 residues. Trimming removed 4 bases at V and 7 bases at J, with 18 bases between. Germline lookup yields CDR1 KGHDR and CDR2 SFDVKD. The CDR3 loop reads CATSDPLGEGGEKLFF. In DNA, the CDR3 is TGTGCCACCAGTGACCCACTAGGGGAAGGAGGTGAAAAACTGTTTTTT.

J is TRBJ1-6 and V is TRBV19; D gene uncertain. Trimming pared 11 bases from V and 4 bases from J, leaving 18 bases between. CDR3 size: 15 residues. CDR1 and CDR2 (germline): LNHDA, SQIVND (reference sequence). The CDR3 DNA reads as TGTGCCCCCGGAGGTAGCAGCTCTTATAATTCACCCCTCCACTTT. It yields the protein CAPGGSSSYNSPLHF.

The V call is TRBV5-1, the J call TRBJ1-1; 7 nucleotides line up with TRBD1. Looked up from germline, CDR1 is SGHRS and CDR2 is YFSETQ. The V gene end was trimmed by 6 bases and the J gene end by 5 bases; junction bases not matched to a gene: 7. The CDR3 runs 13 residues. The CDR3 loop is CASTPTGRTEAFF. CDR3 nucleotides: TGCGCCAGCACACCGACAGGGAGGACTGAAGCTTTCTTT.

This chain connects TRBV30 to TRBJ1-2, with 7 bases matching TRBD1. J was trimmed by 1 base and V by 8 bases; bases with no gene match: 4. The CDR3 is 12 residues long. Germline-derived CDR1 and CDR2 are GTSNPN and SVGIG (reference sequence). The CDR3 loop is CAGQGVNYGYTF. CDR3 sequence (DNA): TGTGCCGGGCAGGGGGTTAACTATGGCTACACCTTC. Variable domain in full (rest from reference TRBV30 and TRBJ1-2): SQTIHQWPATLVQPVGSPLSLECTVEGTSNPNLYWYRQAAGRGLQLLFYSVGIGQISSEVPQNLSASRPQDRQFILSSKKLLLSDSGFYLCAGQGVNYGYTFGSGTRLTVV.

This chain connects TRBV7-8 to TRBJ2-3, with TRBD2 matching 12 bases. The CDR3 totals 17 residues. V was pared by 1 base and J by 4 bases, with 6 bases of the junction left unmatched. CDR1 and CDR2 from the germline V gene are SGHVS and FQNEAQ. The CDR3: CASSLVTSGGISDTQYF. The CDR3 DNA reads as TGTGCCAGCAGCTTAGTGACTAGCGGGGGTATTTCAGATACGCAGTATTTT.

This clone has only a few counts. The rearrangement joins TRBV7-9 to TRBJ2-5; D not certain. The CDR3 has 12 residues. Germline V lookup: CDR1 SEHNR, CDR2 FQNEAQ (reference sequence). V lost 8 bases and J 3 bases, leaving 10 bases between the germline ends. Here the CDR3 reads CASQRGEETQYF. The CDR3 DNA reads TGTGCCAGCCAGAGAGGTGAAGAGACCCAGTACTTC.

The chain recombines TRBV11-2 with TRBJ2-7; D not certain. The CDR3 is 13 residues long. CDR1 SGHAT and CDR2 FQNNGV come from the germline V gene. V lost 0 bases and J lost 7, with 10 bases in between. The CDR3 coding sequence is TGTGCCAGCAGCTTAGACAGGTCCGGGGAGCAGTACTTC. Encoded protein: CASSLDRSGEQYF.

The chain combines TRBV6-6 with TRBJ1-2; 8 bases agree with TRBD1. Germline V gives CDR1 MNHNY, CDR2 SVGAGI (reference sequence). CDR3 length: 11 amino acids. V lost 8 bases and J lost 5; bases outside the gene matches: 1. CDR3 residues: CASGQGYGYTF. In DNA, the CDR3 is TGTGCCAGCGGACAGGGTTATGGCTACACCTTC.

The chain recombines TRBV7-8 with TRBJ1-1; no definite D call. The V end was cut by 0 bases, the J end by 0 bases, with 8 bases between. The CDR3 totals 15 residues. Germline V gene sequence: CDR1 SGHVS, CDR2 FQNEAQ. CDR3 in amino acids: CASSLAEQMNTEAFF. In DNA form, the CDR3 reads TGTGCCAGCAGCTTAGCGGAACAGATGAACACTGAAGCTTTCTTT.

This clone was found once. The chain is built from TRBV7-2 and TRBJ1-3; 7 positions match TRBD1. With V trimmed by 5 bases and J by 6 bases, 7 bases remained unmatched. The germline CDR1 and CDR2 sequences are SGHTA and FQGNSA. The CDR3 totals 14 residues. This CDR3 is CASSPRTGKNTIYF. The CDR3 bases are TGTGCCAGCAGCCCCCGGACAGGAAAAAACACCATATATTTT. The full variable domain, in which reference TRBV7-2 and TRBJ1-3 provide the parts outside the CDR3, is GAGVSQSPSNKVTEKGKDVELRCDPISGHTALYWYRQSLGQGLEFLIYFQGNSAPDKSGLPSDRFSAERTGGSVSTLTIQRTQQEDSAVYLCASSPRTGKNTIYFGEGSWLTVV.